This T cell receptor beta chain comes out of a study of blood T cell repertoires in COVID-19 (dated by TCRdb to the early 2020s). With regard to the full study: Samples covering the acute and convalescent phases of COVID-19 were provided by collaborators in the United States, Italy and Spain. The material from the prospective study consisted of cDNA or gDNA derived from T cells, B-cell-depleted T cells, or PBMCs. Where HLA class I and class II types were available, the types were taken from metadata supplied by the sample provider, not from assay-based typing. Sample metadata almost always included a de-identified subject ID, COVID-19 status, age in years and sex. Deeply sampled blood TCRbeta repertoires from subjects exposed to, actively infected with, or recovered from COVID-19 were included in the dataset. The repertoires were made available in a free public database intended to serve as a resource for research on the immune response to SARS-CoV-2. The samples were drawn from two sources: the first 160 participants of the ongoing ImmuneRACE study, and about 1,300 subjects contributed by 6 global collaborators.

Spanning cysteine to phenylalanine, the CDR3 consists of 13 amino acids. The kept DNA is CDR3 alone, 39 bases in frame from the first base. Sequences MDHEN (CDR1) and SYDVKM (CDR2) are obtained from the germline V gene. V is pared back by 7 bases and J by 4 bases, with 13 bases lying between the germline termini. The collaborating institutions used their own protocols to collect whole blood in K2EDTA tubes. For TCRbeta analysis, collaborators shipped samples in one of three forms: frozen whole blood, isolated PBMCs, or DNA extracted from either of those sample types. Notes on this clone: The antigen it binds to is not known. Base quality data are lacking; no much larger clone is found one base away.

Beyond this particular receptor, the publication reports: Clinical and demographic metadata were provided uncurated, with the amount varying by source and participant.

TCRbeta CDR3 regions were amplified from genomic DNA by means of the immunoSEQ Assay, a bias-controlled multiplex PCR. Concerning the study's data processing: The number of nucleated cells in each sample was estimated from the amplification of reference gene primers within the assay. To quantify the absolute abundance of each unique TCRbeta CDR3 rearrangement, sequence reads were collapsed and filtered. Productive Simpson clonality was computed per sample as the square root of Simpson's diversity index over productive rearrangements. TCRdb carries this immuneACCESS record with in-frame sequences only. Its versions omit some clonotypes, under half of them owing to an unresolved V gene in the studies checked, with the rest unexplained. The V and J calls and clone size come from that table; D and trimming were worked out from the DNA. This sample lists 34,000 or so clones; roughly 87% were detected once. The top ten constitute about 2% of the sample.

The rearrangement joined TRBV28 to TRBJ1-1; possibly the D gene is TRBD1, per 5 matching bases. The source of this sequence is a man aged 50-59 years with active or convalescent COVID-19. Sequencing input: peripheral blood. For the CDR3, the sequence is CASNERGGTEAFF. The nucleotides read TGTGCCAGCAACGAAAGGGGTGGCACTGAAGCTTTCTTT. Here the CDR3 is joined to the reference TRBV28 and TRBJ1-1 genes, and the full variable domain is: DVKVTQSSRYLVKRTGEKVFLECVQDMDHENMFWYRQDPGLGLRLIYFSYDVKMKEKGDIPEGYSVSREKKERFSLILESASTNQTSMYLCASNERGGTEAFFGQGTRLTVV.